These 32 T cell receptor beta chains were all obtained from the same sample, sequenced in a study of shared clonotypes between healthy human individuals. Assay: immunoSEQ multiplex PCR; the TCRdb copy retains only in-frame clones and omits some. The repertoire holds 2 million to 3 million clones, approximately 93% seen once, with more than 0.35% in the top ten. Sequencing used naive CD4+ T cells from PBMCs. The sample's subset: CD45RA+ positively selected. The receptor source for this set is a man between 18 and 35 years old in good health. Some clones in this sample may be carry-over from other donors' samples.

J is TRBJ2-3 and V is TRBV6-5; possible D gene TRBD2, 6 bases. This CDR3 is 14 amino acids long. V lost 5 bases and J lost 3, with 12 bases in between. CDR1 is MNHEY, CDR2 SVGAGI, per germline. The CDR3 sequence is CASSRRAGTDTQYF. The CDR3 nucleotides are TGTGCCAGCAGTCGGAGGGCCGGAACAGATACGCAGTATTTT.

The chain employs TRBV2 and TRBJ2-1, with a weak D call TRBD2 (6 bases). V lost 6 bases, J lost 4 bases, and 13 bases lay in between. From germline, CDR1 is SNHLY and CDR2 FYNNEI. The CDR3 spans 14 residues. CDR3 region: CASRTTGLYNEQFF. The CDR3 region has the DNA TGTGCCAGCAGGACTACGGGACTGTACAATGAGCAGTTCTTC.

J is TRBJ2-6 and V is TRBV11-2, with D unclear. V shed 2 bases and J shed 0 bases, with 5 bases lying between them. CDR1 is SGHAT and CDR2 is FQNNGV in the germline V gene. CDR3 length: 15 residues. This CDR3 is CASSLWYSGANVLTF. As DNA, the CDR3 is TGTGCCAGCAGCTTATGGTACTCTGGGGCCAACGTCCTGACTTTC. Based on the CDR3 plus reference TRBV11-2 and TRBJ2-6, the full variable domain is EAGVAQSPRYKIIEKRQSVAFWCNPISGHATLYWYQQILGQGPKLLIQFQNNGVVDDSQLPKDRFSAERLKGVDSTLKIQPAKLEDSAVYLCASSLWYSGANVLTFGAGSRLTVL.

This clone was observed a handful of times. This sample also contains other DNA sequences that code for the same CDR3. The chain joins TRBV30 to TRBJ2-5; no firm D call. CDR1 is GTSNPN and CDR2 is SVGIG in the germline V gene (reference sequence). The CDR3 sequence is 11 residues long. V lost 5 bases and J lost 4, with 8 bases in between. CDR3 nucleotides: TGTGCCTGGGGGGTGGGAGAGACCCAGTACTTC. Translated: CAWGVGETQYF.

A word on this clone: The sample contains more than one DNA sequence encoding this CDR3. This chain uses TRBV28 with TRBJ2-4; 9 nucleotides match TRBD1. Germline V gene lookup returns CDR1 MDHEN and CDR2 SYDVKM. This CDR3 is 14 amino acids long. After removal of 4 bases from V and 6 bases from J, the junction contained 4 bases not matched to a gene. The CDR3, as DNA: TGTGCCAGCAGTTCACAGGGGGCTAGAAACATTCAGTACTTC. Its translation is CASSSQGARNIQYF.

The rearrangement joins TRBV18 to TRBJ2-3, with TRBD2 as a possible D gene (6 bases). V dropped 4 bases and J dropped 6 bases, with 14 bases sitting between them. CDR3 length: 14 residues. The germline CDR1 and CDR2 sequences are KGHSH and LQKENI. CDR3 sequence reads: CASSQSGVVDTQYF. CDR3 DNA: TGTGCCAGCTCACAATCGGGAGTGGTGGATACGCAGTATTTT.

The J gene is TRBJ1-1, the V gene TRBV6-5, with 9 bases identical to TRBD1. Germline assignment: CDR1 MNHEY and CDR2 SVGAGI. CDR3 length: 16 residues. J was trimmed by 3 bases and V by 4 bases; bases with no gene match: 9. In DNA form, the CDR3 reads TGTGCCAGCAGTTCCCATTACAGGGGGCTTGACACTGAAGCTTTCTTT. Its protein product is CASSSHYRGLDTEAFF.

This sequence joins TRBV5-4 and TRBJ2-7, with 10 bases matching TRBD1. This CDR3 is 15 amino acids long. Trimming at V came to 3 bases and at J to 2 bases, leaving 5 bases not matched to a gene. Germline values: CDR1 SGHNT, CDR2 YYREEE (reference sequence). CDR3 sequence: CASSWPGQGAYEQYF. CDR3 in DNA: TGTGCCAGCAGCTGGCCCGGACAGGGGGCCTACGAGCAGTACTTC.

The chain couples TRBV7-9 to TRBJ1-1; D call uncertain. The germline CDR1 and CDR2 sequences are SEHNR and FQNEAQ (reference sequence). The CDR3 spans 13 residues. V was pared by 3 bases and J by 4 bases, with 9 bases between. CDR3: CASSFGEGTEAFF. Written as DNA, the CDR3 is TGTGCCAGCAGCTTTGGGGAGGGCACTGAAGCTTTCTTT.

The V gene is TRBV5-1, the J gene TRBJ2-1; D call uncertain. V lost 4 bases, J lost 10 bases, and 12 bases lay in between. The CDR3 runs 12 residues. Germline assignment: CDR1 SGHRS and CDR2 YFSETQ. The CDR3 bases are TGCGCCAGCAGCCATACTGGGGAAGAGCAGTTCTTC. It codes for CASSHTGEEQFF. Together with reference TRBV5-1 and TRBJ2-1, the CDR3 gives the full variable domain: KAGVTQTPRYLIKTRGQQVTLSCSPISGHRSVSWYQQTPGQGLQFLFEYFSETQRNKGNFPGRFSGRQFSNSRSEMNVSTLELGDSALYLCASSHTGEEQFFGPGTRLTVL.

The chain employs TRBV5-4 and TRBJ1-4; tentative D call: TRBD1 (6 bases). The V gene's germline CDR1 is SGHNT and CDR2 YYREEE (reference sequence). The germline V and J ends were trimmed by 0 bases and 8 bases, with 17 bases remaining between them. This CDR3 is 16 amino acids long. The CDR3 is CASSLARGGGEEKLFF. CDR3 nucleotide sequence: TGTGCCAGCAGCTTGGCCAGAGGGGGGGGCGAGGAAAAACTGTTTTTT.

The V call is TRBV6-4, the J call TRBJ1-4; no clear D gene. Germline CDR1 is MRHNA and CDR2 is SNTAGT. Trimming stripped 2 bases from V and 10 bases from J, with 8 bases between. This CDR3 is built from 12 residues. The CDR3 sequence: CASSDPTGKLFF. CDR3 DNA sequence: TGTGCCAGCAGTGACCCGACGGGAAAACTGTTTTTT.

The genes are TRBV28 and TRBJ1-4; D possibly corresponds to TRBD1 (5 bases). The CDR3 is 16 residues long. Deletions cut 5 bases from V and 3 bases from J, with 16 bases between. From germline, CDR1 is MDHEN and CDR2 SYDVKM. The CDR3 loop is CASSHSGRTPNEKLFF. CDR3 DNA sequence: TGTGCCAGCAGTCATTCTGGGAGGACACCTAATGAAAAACTGTTTTTT.

This chain joins TRBV5-1 and TRBJ2-1, with 8 bases matching TRBD2. The CDR3 has 15 amino acids. Germline V gene lookup returns CDR1 SGHRS and CDR2 YFSETQ. The V and J ends lost 3 bases and 5 bases, in that order; junction bases with no gene match: 7. The DNA for the CDR3 is TGCGCCAGCAGCTCCACGCCAGCGGGGGACAATGAGCAGTTCTTC. It yields the protein CASSSTPAGDNEQFF. The entire variable domain, with the rest obtained from reference TRBV5-1 and TRBJ2-1, is as follows: KAGVTQTPRYLIKTRGQQVTLSCSPISGHRSVSWYQQTPGQGLQFLFEYFSETQRNKGNFPGRFSGRQFSNSRSEMNVSTLELGDSALYLCASSSTPAGDNEQFFGPGTRLTVL.

The V and J genes are TRBV7-8 and TRBJ2-2; D call uncertain. The ends were cut back, 5 bases at V and 4 bases at J, with 8 bases in the middle. Germline lookup yields CDR1 SGHVS and CDR2 FQNEAQ. This CDR3 spans 13 amino acids. This chain's CDR3 is CASSASRTGELFF. The CDR3 nucleotides are TGTGCCAGCAGCGCGAGCCGCACCGGGGAGCTGTTTTTT.

The chain couples TRBV5-1 to TRBJ2-1, with 15 positions matching TRBD2. From germline, CDR1 is SGHRS and CDR2 YFSETQ. There are 16 residues in the CDR3. V was clipped by 3 bases and J by 2 bases; unmatched bases: 0. This CDR3 reads CASSWTSGRAYNEQFF. Here the CDR3 DNA reads TGCGCCAGCAGCTGGACTAGCGGGAGGGCCTACAATGAGCAGTTCTTC.

The chain is built from TRBV5-6 and TRBJ1-1; D unclear. V was clipped by 1 base and J by 0 bases, with 10 bases between them. The germline gives CDR1 SGHDT, CDR2 YYEEEE. CDR3 length: 15 residues. CDR3 coding DNA: TGTGCCAGCAGCTTGTATCGCAGAATGAACACTGAAGCTTTCTTT. It encodes CASSLYRRMNTEAFF.

In this sample, this clone turned up once. The chain combines TRBV6-6 with TRBJ2-7; D gene uncertain. The CDR3 sequence is 15 residues long. Trimming pared 4 bases from V and 5 bases from J, leaving 18 bases between. Germline CDR1 MNHNY, CDR2 SVGAGI (reference sequence). For the CDR3, the DNA is TGTGCCAGCAGTTTTGGGCCCGCCTACCCCGACGAGCAGTACTTC. Protein: CASSFGPAYPDEQYF.

V gene TRBV11-1 combines with J gene TRBJ1-2; possible D gene TRBD1, 5 bases. Germline CDR1 is SGHAT and CDR2 is FQDESV (reference sequence). With 5 bases removed from V and 6 bases from J, the gap between germline ends came to 13 bases. This CDR3 region has 13 residues. The DNA of the CDR3 is TGTGCCAGCAGCGATACCAGGGCGAATGGCTACACCTTC. It specifies CASSDTRANGYTF.

This clone was found once. The identical CDR3 is also encoded by other nucleotide sequences in the sample. The gene calls are TRBV7-2 and TRBJ2-1; D unresolved. CDR1 is SGHTA, CDR2 FQGNSA, per germline. CDR3 length: 13 residues. V lost 1 base to trimming and J lost 2 bases, with 3 bases between them. Written as DNA, the CDR3 is TGTGCCAGCAGCTTAGGCACCTACAATGAGCAGTTCTTC. Its translation is CASSLGTYNEQFF.

This rearrangement joins TRBV28 to TRBJ2-3; 9 bases line up with TRBD2. The CDR3 has 15 residues. The V gene's germline CDR1 is MDHEN and CDR2 SYDVKM. With 6 bases clipped from V and 11 bases from J, the junction kept 15 bases outside the gene matches. CDR3 residues: CASSRDSREGGGQYF. The CDR3 nucleotides are TGTGCCAGCAGCCGCGACTCGCGGGAGGGCGGGGGGCAGTATTTT.

CDR3 sequence: CASTGTGELFF. The CDR3 nucleotides read TGTGCCAGCACCGGGACCGGGGAGCTGTTTTTT. V usage is TRBV11-3 and J usage is TRBJ2-2; no firm D call. Deletions cut 7 bases from V and 5 bases from J, with 5 bases between. Per the germline V gene, CDR1 is SGHNT and CDR2 is YENEEA. CDR3 length: 11 residues.

This clone has just one count. This CDR3 is CASSSITGNTIYF. Written as DNA, the CDR3 is TGTGCCAGCAGCTCTATCACTGGAAACACCATATATTTT. This chain joins TRBV7-6 and TRBJ1-3, with D hard to call. Germline V lookup: CDR1 SGHVS, CDR2 FNYEAQ. The CDR3 loop spans 13 amino acids. With 4 bases removed from V and 2 bases from J, the gap between germline ends came to 6 bases.

This chain uses TRBV15 with TRBJ2-7; 7 nucleotides agree with TRBD1. Germline trimming cut 1 base from V and 4 bases from J; bases unmatched to any gene: 7. Per the germline V gene, CDR1 is LNHNV and CDR2 is YYDKDF (reference sequence). This CDR3 region has 15 residues. CDR3 residues: CATSRGATGDYEQYF. CDR3 nucleotide sequence: TGTGCCACCAGCAGAGGGGCCACAGGGGATTACGAGCAGTACTTC.

The count of this clone is one. This chain joins TRBV5-1 and TRBJ2-7; TRBD1 might be the D (6 bases). Per germline, CDR1 SGHRS and CDR2 YFSETQ. The CDR3 is 14 amino acids. Trimming cost V 0 bases and J 3 bases, with 10 bases left between them. Here the CDR3 DNA reads TGCGCCAGCAGCTTGGTAGTGACAGGCTACGAGCAGTACTTC. It yields the protein CASSLVVTGYEQYF.

The chain is built from TRBV9 and TRBJ2-1; 8 bases are a match to TRBD2. With 4 bases clipped from V and 7 bases from J, the junction kept 19 bases outside the gene matches. The CDR3 is made up of 18 amino acids. Germline CDR1 SGDLS, CDR2 YYNGEE. CDR3 in amino acids: CASSPPEVVGRAWNEQFF. The CDR3 DNA reads TGTGCCAGCAGCCCCCCAGAAGTGGTCGGGAGGGCCTGGAATGAGCAGTTCTTC.

This clone was seen only once. The chain recombines TRBV29-1 with TRBJ2-7; D gene uncertain. The CDR3 totals 11 residues. Trimming shortened V by 4 bases and J by 3 bases, and 7 bases separated the two germline ends. Germline assignment: CDR1 SQVTM and CDR2 ANQGSEA. The DNA of the CDR3 is TGCAGCGTTGGGGATCTCTACGAGCAGTACTTC. Amino acids: CSVGDLYEQYF.

The rearrangement links TRBV13 to TRBJ1-1, with D possibly TRBD1 on 6 matching bases. This CDR3 is built from 16 residues. Trimming took 5 bases from V and 3 from J, leaving 19 bases between them. CDR1 and CDR2 (germline): PRHDT, FYEKMQ (reference sequence). The CDR3 DNA reads as TGTGCCAGCAGCGCACAGGACAGACGGTGGGACACTGAAGCTTTCTTT. Protein: CASSAQDRRWDTEAFF.

This chain links TRBV5-1 with TRBJ2-1, with no clear D. This CDR3 has 14 residues. V was clipped by 2 bases and J by 8 bases, with 14 bases between them. CDR1 and CDR2 from the germline V gene are SGHRS and YFSETQ. CDR3 in amino acids: CASSFTSPADEQFF. CDR3 bases: TGCGCCAGCAGCTTCACGTCCCCCGCAGATGAGCAGTTCTTC.

This chain uses TRBV5-1 with TRBJ2-4; no clear D gene. Germline V gene sequence: CDR1 SGHRS, CDR2 YFSETQ. The CDR3 has 16 residues. Trimming removed 0 bases from V and 0 bases from J, with 10 bases in between. The CDR3 DNA reads as TGCGCCAGCAGCTTGGTGGGCGAGCTAGCCAAAAACATTCAGTACTTC. Its protein product is CASSLVGELAKNIQYF.

The chain combines TRBV28 with TRBJ2-3, with 11 positions matching TRBD2. The germline V gene encodes CDR1 MDHEN and CDR2 SYDVKM. J lost 0 bases, V lost 6 bases, and 11 bases had no gene match. This CDR3 contains 18 residues. CDR3 bases: TGTGCCAGCAGGGCTAGCGGGAGGCTTCCCCCTAGCACAGATACGCAGTATTTT. This sequence encodes CASRASGRLPPSTDTQYF.

V usage is TRBV27 and J usage is TRBJ2-5, with 11 bases aligning to TRBD2. The junction had 7 bases not matched to a gene; V was cut back by 8 bases and J by 2 bases. The length of the CDR3 is 15 residues. Per the germline V gene, CDR1 is MNHEY and CDR2 is SMNVEV (reference sequence). The CDR3 here is CASPGTSGTQETQYF. The CDR3 region has the DNA TGTGCCAGCCCCGGGACTAGCGGTACACAAGAGACCCAGTACTTC.